This TCR beta chain is drawn from a study of Tregs in tolerant kidney transplant recipients. The protocol was immunoSEQ multiplex PCR, while the TCRdb copy is restricted to in-frame clones and leaves out a portion. The sample contains around 16,000 clones, over 85% of which appear only once. The ends were cut back, 0 bases at V and 7 bases at J, with 5 bases in the middle. The V gene's germline CDR1 is MNHEY and CDR2 SVGAGI. The CDR3 has 12 amino acids. Unstimulated Tregs (CD4+CD25+CD127-) and CD4+CD25- non-Tregs were sorted from PBMCs. The sample was CD8+ T cells from blood. The gene calls are TRBV6-5 and TRBJ2-3; D remains unclear. This TCR was recovered from a human donor in good health. CDR3: CASSYSPNTQYF. The CDR3 DNA reads as TGTGCCAGCAGTTACTCGCCTAATACGCAGTATTTT.